The present T cell receptor (beta chain) was sequenced within a study of control samples from healthy donors and cancer patients. This clone showed up just a few times. Profiling relied on immunoSEQ multiplex PCR, and the TCRdb table lists in-frame clones only, not all of them. The sample lists 75,000 to 95,000 clones, approximately 93% seen once, with approximately 1.5% in the top ten. The CDR3 is made up of 14 amino acids. CDR1 and CDR2 from the germline V gene are MNHNS and SASEGT. J was trimmed by 6 bases and V by 1 base; bases with no gene match: 3. The sequence derives from a woman aged 25 to 39 in good health. Sequenced sample: blood. The V call is TRBV6-1, the J call TRBJ1-5; 7 nucleotides match TRBD1. For the CDR3, the DNA is TGTGCCAGCAGTGAAGGACAGGGTTTTCAGCCCCAGCATTTT. Its translation: CASSEGQGFQPQHF.